What follows describes a single T cell receptor (beta chain). Germline V gives CDR1 SGHTA, CDR2 FQGTGA. Germline trimming cut 1 base from V and 0 bases from J; bases unmatched to any gene: 3. The CDR3 runs 17 residues. Data came from immunoSEQ multiplex PCR; TCRdb stores just in-frame clones and leaves some out. This table holds over a million clones, around 97% found once. These data are taken from a study of shared clonotypes between healthy human individuals. Sample: naive CD4+ T cells sorted from blood. The subset is: CD45RA+ positively selected. The TCR sequence derives from a young man in good health. The chain recombines TRBV7-3 with TRBJ2-2; 9 bases match TRBD2. The CDR3 sequence: CASSLSGLASNTGELFF. Written as DNA, the CDR3 is TGTGCCAGCAGCTTAAGTGGACTAGCGTCGAACACCGGGGAGCTGTTTTTT.